The next 4 T cell receptor beta chains were all read from a single sample in a study of tumor-infiltrating lymphocytes in oesophageal squamous cell carcinoma. Each CDR3 protein is one row after TCRdb ran MiXCR on the PCR reads. Of fewer than 20,000 distinct CDR3 sequences in the sample, 35% to 45% were seen once. The material sequenced was esophageal tumor tissue. The receptors were sampled from a male donor with esophageal squamous cell carcinoma.

DNA of the CDR3: TGTGCCAGCAGCTTAGTGGGGGATGGCTACACCTTC. The encoded protein is CASSLVGDGYTF. The chain carries TRBV7-8 and TRBJ1-2, with a possible D match to TRBD1 (5 bases). The CDR3 runs 12 residues. V was clipped by 1 base and J by 6 bases, with 6 bases between them. From germline, CDR1 is SGHVS and CDR2 FQNEAQ.

The chain combines TRBV12-3 or TRBV12-4 with TRBJ2-3; D is unresolved. Matching the DNA end better, TRBJ2-5 makes the J call doubtful. CDR3 length: 16 amino acids. DNA for the CDR3: TGTGCCAGCAGTTTAGTTTCCCCTGTAGAACAAGAGACCCAGTACTTC. Translated: CASSLVSPVEQETQYF.

The gene calls are TRBV7-9 and TRBJ2-3, with D possibly being TRBD1 (6 bases). The J call may be faulty, since TRBJ2-5 better matches the DNA end. This CDR3 comprises 16 residues. The germline gives CDR1 SEHNR, CDR2 FQNEAQ (reference sequence). The CDR3 DNA follows: TGTGCCAGCAGCCCTCTAGCCGATACAGGGTTGGTGACCCAGTACTTC. Its protein product is CASSPLADTGLVTQYF.

In DNA, the CDR3 is TGTGCCAGCAGCTCCGGCGGGAGAGGCCCAGATACGCAGTATTTT. This sequence encodes CASSSGGRGPDTQYF. This chain uses TRBV7-9 with TRBJ2-3; the match to TRBD2 covers 7 bases. This CDR3 is built from 15 residues. From germline, CDR1 is SEHNR and CDR2 FQNEAQ (reference sequence). V trimming: 4 bases; J trimming: 4 bases; junction bases outside the gene matches: 8.